The 26 T cell receptor beta chains below were found in one sample sequenced in a study of radiotherapy plus CTLA-4 blockade in lung cancer. Generated by immunoSEQ multiplex PCR, the TCRdb table keeps only in-frame clones and is missing some. The table has over 100,000 clones, roughly 86% seen once; the top ten hold 3% to 4%. Sequencing was performed on peripheral blood, taken from a patient treated with radiotherapy plus ipilimumab. The receptors come from a human donor with non-small cell lung cancer that progressed on radiotherapy plus ipilimumab. Some clones in this sample may be carry-over from other donors' samples.

The V call is TRBV5-1, the J call TRBJ2-3, with D unclear. Germline V gene sequence: CDR1 SGHRS, CDR2 YFSETQ. This CDR3 contains 12 residues. Trimming removed 4 bases at V and 5 bases at J, with 8 bases between. For the CDR3, the DNA is TGCGCCAGCAGCGGGGAACTAGATACGCAGTATTTT. As protein: CASSGELDTQYF.

The rearrangement uses TRBV7-9 and TRBJ1-1; no clear D. Germline values: CDR1 SEHNR, CDR2 FQNEAQ (reference sequence). There are 13 residues in the CDR3. Trimming removed 3 bases from V and 4 bases from J, with 9 bases in between. The CDR3 DNA sequence: TGTGCCAGCAGCTTCGATGCGGGCACTGAAGCTTTCTTT. Residues: CASSFDAGTEAFF.

V gene TRBV9 combines with J gene TRBJ2-3; 12 bases align to TRBD2. The CDR3 is 19 amino acids. V lost 3 bases and J lost 0; bases outside the gene matches: 11. The germline V gene encodes CDR1 SGDLS and CDR2 YYNGEE. Here the CDR3 reads CASSAEAGTSGLSTDTQYF. Here the CDR3 DNA reads TGTGCCAGCAGCGCGGAGGCCGGGACTAGCGGGTTGAGCACAGATACGCAGTATTTT.

Here the CDR3 reads CASSLAGQGAGKTQYF. Written as DNA, the CDR3 is TGTGCCAGCAGCTTAGCGGGACAGGGGGCTGGAAAGACCCAGTACTTC. The J gene is TRBJ2-5, the V gene TRBV7-6, with TRBD1 matching 12 bases. Germline CDR1 reads SGHVS; CDR2 reads FNYEAQ. With 0 bases clipped from V and 6 bases from J, the junction kept 5 bases outside the gene matches. The CDR3 loop spans 16 amino acids.

This chain uses TRBV5-6 with TRBJ1-1, with D unclear. V lost 6 bases and J lost 7, with 22 bases in between. CDR3 length equals 15 residues. CDR1 and CDR2 (germline): SGHDT, YYEEEE. This CDR3 reads CASNEISRTHLEAFF. In DNA form, the CDR3 reads TGTGCCAGCAACGAAATAAGCCGGACCCACCTTGAAGCTTTCTTT.

About this clone: Other DNA sequences in this sample translate to the same CDR3. The V and J genes are TRBV18 and TRBJ2-7, with D unclear. With 2 bases removed from V and 4 bases from J, the gap between germline ends came to 3 bases. The CDR3 runs to 11 residues. Germline V lookup: CDR1 KGHSH, CDR2 LQKENI. The DNA of the CDR3 is TGTGCCAGCTCACCAGAATACGAGCAGTACTTC. Amino acids: CASSPEYEQYF.

The CDR3 here is CARSDPRTGGNQPQHF. The CDR3 nucleotides are TGTGCCAGAAGCGACCCGCGGACAGGGGGCAATCAGCCCCAGCATTTT. V is TRBV5-3 and J is TRBJ1-5; 9 bases align to TRBD1. TRBV5-3 is labeled an ORF, and its function is uncertain. V was clipped by 4 bases and J by 2 bases; unmatched bases: 7. The CDR3 has 16 amino acids.

The J gene is TRBJ2-7, the V gene TRBV28; a possible D gene is TRBD2 (6 bases). V was clipped by 2 bases and J by 1 base, with 15 bases between them. CDR1 and CDR2 (germline): MDHEN, SYDVKM. This CDR3 region has 16 residues. The CDR3 loop is CASSLRGAGNSYEQYF. Written as DNA, the CDR3 is TGTGCCAGCAGTTTACGTGGGGCGGGGAATTCCTACGAGCAGTACTTC.

The rearrangement joins TRBV5-4 to TRBJ1-2; tentatively, D is TRBD1 (5 bases). The germline gives CDR1 SGHNT, CDR2 YYREEE (reference sequence). Between the trimmed V and J ends, which lost 2 bases and 3 bases, there was a span of 11 bases. CDR3 size: 14 residues. The CDR3 region is CASSFYIGDYGYTF. For the CDR3, the DNA is TGTGCCAGCAGCTTCTATATAGGGGACTATGGCTACACCTTC.

This clone was detected once. This sequence joins TRBV15 and TRBJ2-1; D is unresolved. Germline V gene data show CDR1 as LNHNV and CDR2 as YYDKDF (reference sequence). V was clipped by 3 bases and J by 4 bases, with 7 bases between them. There are 13 residues in the CDR3. In nucleotides, the CDR3 is TGTGCCACCAGCAGGACAAGTTACAATGAGCAGTTCTTC. Its protein is CATSRTSYNEQFF.

V gene TRBV30 combines with J gene TRBJ1-4, with TRBD1 as a possible D gene (6 bases). Trimming removed 5 bases at V and 15 bases at J, with 22 bases between. The CDR3 totals 13 residues. CDR1 and CDR2 from the germline V gene are GTSNPN and SVGIG (reference sequence). CDR3 region: CAWSQGLAVILFF. CDR3 DNA: TGTGCCTGGTCACAGGGTCTGGCCGTAATTTTGTTTTTT.

This clone showed up just once. In DNA, the CDR3 is TGTGCCAGCAGTTTGACTAGCGGGGGGGCTCAGAAGCAGTTCTTC. Its translation is CASSLTSGGAQKQFF. V gene TRBV6-5 combines with J gene TRBJ2-1; 14 bases are shared with TRBD2. The CDR3 is 15 residues long. V dropped 4 bases and J dropped 11; count of bases not matched to a gene: 7. Germline loops: CDR1 MNHEY, CDR2 SVGAGI.

This rearrangement joins TRBV4-2 to TRBJ2-1; 8 nucleotides align to TRBD2. CDR1 and CDR2 (germline): LGHNA, YNFKEQ. The CDR3 is made up of 15 amino acids. The V gene end was trimmed by 2 bases and the J gene end by 8 bases; junction bases not matched to a gene: 8. CDR3 loop: CASSQNSGGLDEQFF. DNA for the CDR3: TGTGCCAGCAGCCAAAATTCGGGGGGGCTGGATGAGCAGTTCTTC.

The rearrangement uses TRBV7-9 and TRBJ1-6; D uncertain. The CDR3 length is 15 residues. CDR1 is SEHNR and CDR2 is FQNEAQ in the germline V gene (reference sequence). Trimming left V 3 bases short and J 5 bases short, with 11 bases between. CDR3 sequence reads: CASSFLDGHNSPLHF. The CDR3 DNA follows: TGTGCCAGCAGCTTTTTGGACGGGCATAATTCACCCCTCCACTTT.

V gene TRBV5-4 combines with J gene TRBJ2-7, with 15 nucleotides matching TRBD2. Germline V gene sequence: CDR1 SGHNT, CDR2 YYREEE (reference sequence). This CDR3 has 15 residues. V lost 4 bases, J lost 9 bases, and 8 bases stayed unmatched. The CDR3 region is CASSIRTSGGVLQYF. In nucleotides, the CDR3 is TGTGCCAGCAGCATAAGGACTAGCGGGGGGGTTTTGCAGTACTTC. The whole variable domain, remainder taken from reference TRBV5-4 and TRBJ2-7, is ETGVTQSPTHLIKTRGQQVTLRCSSQSGHNTVSWYQQALGQGPQFIFQYYREEENGRGNFPPRFSGLQFPNYSSELNVNALELDDSALYLCASSIRTSGGVLQYFGPGTRLTVT.

The gene calls are TRBV5-1 and TRBJ2-7, with 9 bases lining up with TRBD2. Trimming at V came to 0 bases and at J to 0 bases, leaving 4 bases not matched to a gene. This CDR3 is built from 16 residues. The germline CDR1 and CDR2 sequences are SGHRS and YFSETQ. The CDR3 DNA reads as TGCGCCAGCAGCTTGGCAGCGGGAGGTGGCTCCTACGAGCAGTACTTC. It is translated as CASSLAAGGGSYEQYF.

The CDR3 DNA is TGTGCCAGCAGTGAAGGAGGGCAGGGTGGCGAGACCCAGTACTTC. This translates into CASSEGGQGGETQYF. This chain connects TRBV2 to TRBJ2-5; D is perhaps TRBD1 or TRBD2 (5 bases each). The CDR3 length is 15 residues. Germline V lookup: CDR1 SNHLY, CDR2 FYNNEI. V lost 1 base and J 5 bases, leaving 14 bases between the germline ends.

J is TRBJ2-2 and V is TRBV18; tentatively, D is TRBD2 (6 bases). Trimming removed 3 bases from V and 4 bases from J, with 18 bases in between. CDR3 size: 17 residues. Germline CDR1 is KGHSH and CDR2 is LQKENI. CDR3 amino acids: CASSPTPSGVGTGELFF. In DNA form, the CDR3 reads TGTGCCAGCTCACCGACACCTTCGGGGGTCGGCACCGGGGAGCTGTTTTTT.

This chain joins TRBV28 and TRBJ1-2, with TRBD1 matching over 8 bases. The CDR3 contains 16 residues. With 2 bases clipped from V and 4 bases from J, the junction kept 9 bases outside the gene matches. CDR1 MDHEN and CDR2 SYDVKM come from the germline V gene. In nucleotides, the CDR3 is TGTGCCAGCAGTTTAGCTACAGGGGGACTTATCTATGGCTACACCTTC. As protein: CASSLATGGLIYGYTF.

CDR3 region: CASSLLRSYEQYF. The CDR3 nucleotides are TGTGCCAGCAGCTTGTTGCGTTCCTACGAGCAGTACTTC. V usage is TRBV5-6 and J usage is TRBJ2-7, with D unclear. Per germline, CDR1 SGHDT and CDR2 YYEEEE. Trimming removed 1 base from V and 1 base from J, with 6 bases in between. The CDR3 is 13 residues long.

There are a few counts of this clone. The CDR3 is CASSLNSAPGELFF. DNA of the CDR3: TGTGCCAGCAGCTTAAACTCCGCGCCCGGGGAGCTGTTTTTT. This chain links TRBV7-2 with TRBJ2-2; D is undetermined. This CDR3 has 14 residues. The V end was cut by 2 bases, the J end by 6 bases, with 10 bases between. Looked up from germline, CDR1 is SGHTA and CDR2 is FQGNSA.

V usage is TRBV6-1 and J usage is TRBJ2-2; TRBD2 matches 14 bases. The CDR3 extends over 16 amino acids. V lost 0 bases and J lost 7; bases outside the gene matches: 1. The V gene's germline CDR1 is MNHNS and CDR2 SASEGT. The CDR3 nucleotides read TGTGCCAGCAGTGAAGCGGGACTAGCGGGGGACGGGGAGCTGTTTTTT. Protein product: CASSEAGLAGDGELFF.

The J gene is TRBJ2-7, the V gene TRBV4-1; D is unclear. The CDR3 consists of 15 residues. V was cut by 1 base and J by 0 bases, with 10 bases left in between. Germline V CDR1 and CDR2: MGHRA, YSYEKL. In DNA, the CDR3 is TGCGCCAGCAGCCAAGGAGGCAGGAACTCCTACGAGCAGTACTTC. Amino acids: CASSQGGRNSYEQYF.

This chain links TRBV4-2 with TRBJ2-3, with 10 bases lining up with TRBD2. V dropped 3 bases and J dropped 5; count of bases not matched to a gene: 17. The CDR3 is 19 residues long. Germline CDR1 reads LGHNA; CDR2 reads YNFKEQ. In nucleotides, the CDR3 is TGTGCCAGCAGCCAGTTCAGGACTAGCGGAATCGACGGGGGAGATACGCAGTATTTT. It yields the protein CASSQFRTSGIDGGDTQYF.

The sample holds a few counts of this clone. The chain links TRBV30 to TRBJ2-3; D call uncertain. The CDR3 totals 12 residues. V gave up 1 base and J gave up 10 bases, with 12 bases separating them. Germline CDR1 reads GTSNPN; CDR2 reads SVGIG (reference sequence). The CDR3 sequence: CAWSALLSAQYF. The DNA for the CDR3 is TGTGCCTGGAGTGCCCTACTGTCTGCGCAGTATTTT. Drawing the rest from reference TRBV30 and TRBJ2-3, the complete variable domain is SQTIHQWPATLVQPVGSPLSLECTVEGTSNPNLYWYRQAAGRGLQLLFYSVGIGQISSEVPQNLSASRPQDRQFILSSKKLLLSDSGFYLCAWSALLSAQYFGPGTRLTVL.

This chain uses TRBV6-1 with TRBJ1-2; maybe TRBD1 (5 bases). The CDR3 runs to 13 residues. CDR1 MNHNS and CDR2 SASEGT come from the germline V gene. V lost 6 bases to trimming and J lost 2 bases, with 10 bases between them. The DNA for the CDR3 is TGTGCCAGCAGGAGGGGACTGAACTATGGCTACACCTTC. Amino acids: CASRRGLNYGYTF.